These T cell receptor beta chains were read from a single sample in a study of lymphopenia after photon versus proton radiotherapy. The repertoire was sequenced with immunoSEQ multiplex PCR; TCRdb's copy has only in-frame clones and lacks some. The table records tens of thousands of clones, 65% to 90% of them present only once. Material: peripheral blood, obtained from a patient treated with photon-based radiotherapy. The receptors were sampled from a man aged 40-49 years with gastric cancer. Both conserved end residues are part of each CDR3. The D gene is left open where the match is weak. For some rows the clone size is stated as once, few or many, or as a class when expanded; others skip it.

>TRBV7-6|TRBJ1-5|NA|NA
CASSLGVNQPQHF
TGTGCCAGCAGCTTAGGGGTTAATCAGCCCCAGCATTTT
>TRBV5-6|TRBJ1-5|NA|NA
CASSLGAGGSAGQPQHF
TGTGCCAGCAGCCTGGGGGCGGGTGGGTCAGCTGGACAGCCCCAGCATTTT
>TRBV7-2|TRBJ2-4|NA|TRBD1
CASSFRGQPNIQYF
TGTGCCAGCAGCTTCCGGGGACAGCCAAACATTCAGTACTTC
>TRBV15|TRBJ2-7|NA|NA
CATSSSTGGYYEQYF
TGTGCCACCAGCAGCTCAACAGGTGGCTACTACGAGCAGTACTTC
>TRBV5-1|TRBJ2-7|NA|NA
CASSLNPGGAGNEQYF
TGCGCCAGCAGCTTGAACCCGGGGGGCGCGGGTAACGAGCAGTACTTC
>TRBV18|TRBJ2-5|NA|TRBD2
CASSLRVRGGETQYF
TGTGCCAGCTCACTCCGAGTTAGGGGAGGGGAGACCCAGTACTTC
>TRBV27|TRBJ1-5|NA|NA
CASSPASTGNQPQHF
TGTGCCAGCAGCCCCGCCTCGACCGGGAATCAGCCCCAGCATTTT
>TRBV19|TRBJ1-5|NA|TRBD1
CASSLGRQGNQPQHF
TGTGCCAGTAGCCTAGGCCGACAGGGGAATCAGCCCCAGCATTTT
>TRBV6-6|TRBJ1-4|few|NA
CASSTLTATNEKLFF
TGTGCCAGCAGTACGTTGACAGCAACTAATGAAAAACTGTTTTTT
>TRBV5-6|TRBJ2-7|NA|TRBD1
CASSIGTGEYEQYF
TGTGCCAGCAGCATCGGGACAGGGGAATACGAGCAGTACTTC
>TRBV5-1|TRBJ1-1|NA|NA
CASSLAGGSMITEAFF
TGCGCCAGCAGCTTGGCCGGGGGGTCCATGATTACTGAAGCTTTCTTT
>TRBV6-6|TRBJ2-7|NA|NA
CASSQTAQNYEQYF
TGTGCCAGCAGCCAAACCGCACAGAACTACGAGCAGTACTTC
>TRBV4-1|TRBJ1-1|few|NA
CASSSLFAMTNTEAFF
TGCGCCAGCAGCTCGCTCTTTGCTATGACTAACACTGAAGCTTTCTTT
>TRBV10-3|TRBJ2-1|NA|NA
CATRGTDYNEQFF
TGTGCCACCCGGGGGACAGATTACAATGAGCAGTTCTTC
>TRBV7-9|TRBJ1-3|NA|NA
CASSLAYGAGNTIYF
TGTGCCAGCAGCTTAGCGTACGGGGCCGGAAACACCATATATTTT
>TRBV25-1|TRBJ2-5|NA|NA
CASSPGWDNQETQYF
TGTGCCAGCAGCCCGGGGTGGGACAACCAAGAGACCCAGTACTTC
>TRBV5-1|TRBJ2-3|few|TRBD1
CASSLRGTGADTQYF
TGCGCCAGCAGCCTAAGGGGTACAGGGGCAGATACGCAGTATTTT
>TRBV2|TRBJ1-2|NA|NA
CATPARQGNYGYTF
TGTGCCACCCCCGCCCGGCAGGGGAACTATGGCTACACCTTC
>TRBV6-5|TRBJ2-5|NA|NA
CASSYEGGRGETQYF
TGTGCCAGCAGTTACGAAGGGGGCCGGGGGGAGACCCAGTACTTC
>TRBV5-1|TRBJ1-2|NA|NA
CASSFGGGLNYGYTF
TGCGCCAGCAGCTTTGGCGGCGGTCTAAACTATGGCTACACCTTC
>TRBV20-1|TRBJ1-1|NA|NA
CSVTPVPEAFF
TGCAGTGTGACTCCTGTGCCTGAAGCTTTCTTT
>TRBV7-2|TRBJ2-7|NA|TRBD1
CASSFQGATGEQYF
TGTGCCAGCAGCTTTCAGGGGGCCACAGGAGAGCAGTACTTC
>TRBV25-1|TRBJ1-1|NA|NA
CASGGTHEEAFF
TGTGCCAGTGGGGGGACCCATGAGGAAGCTTTCTTT
>TRBV29-1|TRBJ2-2|NA|TRBD1
CSVNRGPGELFF
TGCAGCGTGAACAGGGGGCCCGGGGAGCTGTTTTTT
>TRBV5-1|TRBJ2-1|NA|NA
CASSLVFGGSYNEQFF
TGCGCCAGCAGCTTGGTTTTTGGGGGATCCTACAATGAGCAGTTCTTC
>TRBV2|TRBJ1-1|NA|NA
CASSGERGLTEAFF
TGTGCCAGCAGTGGAGAAAGGGGCCTCACTGAAGCTTTCTTT
>TRBV12-5|TRBJ1-6|NA|NA
CASGRGTYSPLHF
TGTGCTAGTGGGCGTGGGACCTATTCACCCCTCCACTTT
>TRBV7-2|TRBJ1-2|few|TRBD1
CASSLGSWGTGFFTF
TGTGCCAGCAGCTTAGGCTCTTGGGGGACAGGGTTTTTCACCTTC
>TRBV5-1|TRBJ2-3|few|TRBD2
CASRRSGGTDTQYF
TGCGCCAGCAGAAGAAGCGGGGGCACAGATACGCAGTATTTT
>TRBV27|TRBJ1-1|NA|NA
CASSRPFGSGNTEAFF
TGTGCCAGCAGTCGCCCCTTTGGGTCGGGGAACACTGAAGCTTTCTTT